A single sample gave rise to the 4 T cell receptor beta chains below, sequenced in a study of spatial heterogeneity in lung cancer (dated by TCRdb to 2018 to 2020). Results the study describes overall, beyond this receptor: The tumor nonsynonymous mutation count correlated with the number of expanded alpha and beta TCRs within the tumor.

This sample's time point label indicates: sample taken at primary tumor resection. Their target antigens are unknown. The method behind the library was 5' RACE. Reads for this sample came from a NextSeq 500. TCRdb reworked the public reads: Q25 trimming with fastp, MiXCR clone assembly, productive beta chains retained. Identical CDR3 protein sequences are pooled into one entry, listed with their most common genes and DNA. This sample has 4,000 or so distinct CDR3 sequences in its table, and about 8.3% of those were observed once. About 14% of the sample belongs to the ten largest clones. The sample here was lung tumor tissue, taken at surgery. These receptors all come from a male donor with early-stage non-small cell lung cancer.

This clonotype was seen only a few times. The chain couples TRBV20-1 to TRBJ2-3, with unresolved D. There are 15 residues in the CDR3. Per the germline V gene, CDR1 is DFQATT and CDR2 is SNEGSKA (reference sequence). The germline V and J ends were trimmed by 0 bases and 6 bases, with 16 bases remaining between them. CDR3 sequence reads: CSARDAPLGRDTQYF. The CDR3 coding sequence is TGCAGTGCTAGAGATGCCCCCCTGGGCAGGGATACGCAGTATTTT.

This clonotype occurred many times. CDR3 sequence (DNA): TGTGCCAGCAGTTCGACACCCGAATCCTACAATGAGCAGTTCTTC. It is translated as CASSSTPESYNEQFF. The J gene is TRBJ2-1, the V gene TRBV12-3 or TRBV12-4, with D unclear. The ends were cut back, 4 bases at V and 1 base at J, with 11 bases in the middle. The CDR3 runs to 15 residues.

This clonotype counts as medium-sized. The genes are TRBV7-2 and TRBJ1-1; no clear D gene. V was trimmed by 5 bases and J by 2 bases, leaving 15 bases between them. The CDR3 loop spans 15 amino acids. Per the germline V gene, CDR1 is SGHTA and CDR2 is FQGNSA. Here the CDR3 reads CASSARIRINTEAFF. The CDR3 DNA follows: TGTGCCAGCAGCGCCCGAATACGGATTAACACTGAAGCTTTCTTT.

This clonotype ranks as medium-sized. The gene calls are TRBV6-2 or TRBV6-3 and TRBJ1-2; no clear D. Germline CDR1 MNHEY, CDR2 SVGEGT. Trimming cost V 2 bases and J 2 bases, with 12 bases left between them. The CDR3 extends over 15 amino acids. CDR3 bases: TGTGCCAGCAGTTACGGCGGACGGAGCAACTATGGCTACACCTTC. Encoded protein: CASSYGGRSNYGYTF.